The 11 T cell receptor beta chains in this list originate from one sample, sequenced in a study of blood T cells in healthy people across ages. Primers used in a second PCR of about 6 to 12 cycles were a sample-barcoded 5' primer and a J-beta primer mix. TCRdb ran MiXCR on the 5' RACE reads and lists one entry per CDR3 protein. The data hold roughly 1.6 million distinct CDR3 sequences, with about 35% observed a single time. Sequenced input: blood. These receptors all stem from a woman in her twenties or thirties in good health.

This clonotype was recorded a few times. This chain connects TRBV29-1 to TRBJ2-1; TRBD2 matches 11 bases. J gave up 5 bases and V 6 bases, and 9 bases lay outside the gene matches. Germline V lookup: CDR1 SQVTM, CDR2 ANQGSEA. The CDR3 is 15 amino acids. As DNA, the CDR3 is TGCAGCGTCCACCCTAGCGGGGGGTGGAACAATGAGCAGTTCTTC. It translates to CSVHPSGGWNNEQFF.

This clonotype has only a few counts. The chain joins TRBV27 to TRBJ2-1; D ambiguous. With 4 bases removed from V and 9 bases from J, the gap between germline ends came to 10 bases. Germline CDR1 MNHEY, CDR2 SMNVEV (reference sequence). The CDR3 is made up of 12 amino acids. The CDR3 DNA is TGTGCCAGCAGTTCCCAACACCCTGAGCAGTTCTTC. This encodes CASSSQHPEQFF.

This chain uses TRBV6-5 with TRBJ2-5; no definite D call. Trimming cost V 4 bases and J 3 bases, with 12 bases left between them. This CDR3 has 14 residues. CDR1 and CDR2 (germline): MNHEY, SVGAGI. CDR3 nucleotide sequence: TGTGCCAGCAGTTGGACCCTTCAAAAAGAGACCCAGTACTTC. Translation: CASSWTLQKETQYF.

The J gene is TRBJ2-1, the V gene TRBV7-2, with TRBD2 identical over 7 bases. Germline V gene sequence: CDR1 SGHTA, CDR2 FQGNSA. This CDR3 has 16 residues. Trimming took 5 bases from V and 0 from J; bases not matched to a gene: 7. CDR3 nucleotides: TGTGCCAGCAGCATCCGGGGGGTAAGCTCCTACAATGAGCAGTTCTTC. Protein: CASSIRGVSSYNEQFF.

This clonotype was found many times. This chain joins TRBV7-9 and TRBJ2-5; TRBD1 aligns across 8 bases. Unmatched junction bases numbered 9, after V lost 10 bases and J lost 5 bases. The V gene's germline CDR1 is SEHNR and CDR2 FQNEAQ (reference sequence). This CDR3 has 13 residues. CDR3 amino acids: CAIRQGPRETQYF. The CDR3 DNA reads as TGTGCCATCCGACAGGGGCCAAGGGAGACCCAGTACTTC.

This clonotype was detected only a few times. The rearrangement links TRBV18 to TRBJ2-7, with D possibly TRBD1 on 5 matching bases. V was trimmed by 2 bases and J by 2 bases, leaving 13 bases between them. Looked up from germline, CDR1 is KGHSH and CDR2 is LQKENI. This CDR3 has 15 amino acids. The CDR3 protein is CASSPIHDRTYEQYF. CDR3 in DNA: TGTGCCAGCTCACCAATCCACGACAGAACCTACGAGCAGTACTTC.

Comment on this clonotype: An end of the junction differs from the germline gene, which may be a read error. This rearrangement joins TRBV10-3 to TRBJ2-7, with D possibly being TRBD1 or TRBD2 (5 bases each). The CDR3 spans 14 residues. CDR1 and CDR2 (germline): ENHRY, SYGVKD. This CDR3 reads CAISPGTTSDEQYF. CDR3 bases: TGTGCCATCAGTCCTGGGACGACCTCCGACGAGCAGTACTTC.

The CDR3 DNA sequence: TGCGCCAGCAGCTACACTACGGGCTCCTACAATGAGCAGTTCTTC. It translates to CASSYTTGSYNEQFF. The chain has TRBV5-1 and TRBJ2-1; D unclear. The CDR3 extends over 15 amino acids. With 3 bases removed from V and 0 bases from J, the gap between germline ends came to 10 bases. Per the germline V gene, CDR1 is SGHRS and CDR2 is YFSETQ.

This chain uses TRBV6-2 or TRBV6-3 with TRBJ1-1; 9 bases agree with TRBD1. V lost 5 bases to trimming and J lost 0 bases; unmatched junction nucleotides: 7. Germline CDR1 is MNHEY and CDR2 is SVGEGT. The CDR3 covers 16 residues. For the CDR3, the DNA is TGTGCCAGCAGTACCCGGACAGGGGCGATGAACACTGAAGCTTTCTTT. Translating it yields CASSTRTGAMNTEAFF.

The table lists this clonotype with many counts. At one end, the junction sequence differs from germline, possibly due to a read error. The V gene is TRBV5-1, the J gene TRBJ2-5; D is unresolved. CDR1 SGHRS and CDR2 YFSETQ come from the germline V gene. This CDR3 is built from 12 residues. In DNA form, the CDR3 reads TGTGCCAGCAGCTTAGATGGGGAGACCCAGTACTTC. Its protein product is CASSLDGETQYF.

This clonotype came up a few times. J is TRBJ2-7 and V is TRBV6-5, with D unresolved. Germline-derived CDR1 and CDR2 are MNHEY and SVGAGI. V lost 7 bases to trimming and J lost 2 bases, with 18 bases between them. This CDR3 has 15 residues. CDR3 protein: CASKIGALGTYEQYF. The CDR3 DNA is TGTGCCAGCAAAATAGGTGCCCTAGGGACCTACGAGCAGTACTTC.